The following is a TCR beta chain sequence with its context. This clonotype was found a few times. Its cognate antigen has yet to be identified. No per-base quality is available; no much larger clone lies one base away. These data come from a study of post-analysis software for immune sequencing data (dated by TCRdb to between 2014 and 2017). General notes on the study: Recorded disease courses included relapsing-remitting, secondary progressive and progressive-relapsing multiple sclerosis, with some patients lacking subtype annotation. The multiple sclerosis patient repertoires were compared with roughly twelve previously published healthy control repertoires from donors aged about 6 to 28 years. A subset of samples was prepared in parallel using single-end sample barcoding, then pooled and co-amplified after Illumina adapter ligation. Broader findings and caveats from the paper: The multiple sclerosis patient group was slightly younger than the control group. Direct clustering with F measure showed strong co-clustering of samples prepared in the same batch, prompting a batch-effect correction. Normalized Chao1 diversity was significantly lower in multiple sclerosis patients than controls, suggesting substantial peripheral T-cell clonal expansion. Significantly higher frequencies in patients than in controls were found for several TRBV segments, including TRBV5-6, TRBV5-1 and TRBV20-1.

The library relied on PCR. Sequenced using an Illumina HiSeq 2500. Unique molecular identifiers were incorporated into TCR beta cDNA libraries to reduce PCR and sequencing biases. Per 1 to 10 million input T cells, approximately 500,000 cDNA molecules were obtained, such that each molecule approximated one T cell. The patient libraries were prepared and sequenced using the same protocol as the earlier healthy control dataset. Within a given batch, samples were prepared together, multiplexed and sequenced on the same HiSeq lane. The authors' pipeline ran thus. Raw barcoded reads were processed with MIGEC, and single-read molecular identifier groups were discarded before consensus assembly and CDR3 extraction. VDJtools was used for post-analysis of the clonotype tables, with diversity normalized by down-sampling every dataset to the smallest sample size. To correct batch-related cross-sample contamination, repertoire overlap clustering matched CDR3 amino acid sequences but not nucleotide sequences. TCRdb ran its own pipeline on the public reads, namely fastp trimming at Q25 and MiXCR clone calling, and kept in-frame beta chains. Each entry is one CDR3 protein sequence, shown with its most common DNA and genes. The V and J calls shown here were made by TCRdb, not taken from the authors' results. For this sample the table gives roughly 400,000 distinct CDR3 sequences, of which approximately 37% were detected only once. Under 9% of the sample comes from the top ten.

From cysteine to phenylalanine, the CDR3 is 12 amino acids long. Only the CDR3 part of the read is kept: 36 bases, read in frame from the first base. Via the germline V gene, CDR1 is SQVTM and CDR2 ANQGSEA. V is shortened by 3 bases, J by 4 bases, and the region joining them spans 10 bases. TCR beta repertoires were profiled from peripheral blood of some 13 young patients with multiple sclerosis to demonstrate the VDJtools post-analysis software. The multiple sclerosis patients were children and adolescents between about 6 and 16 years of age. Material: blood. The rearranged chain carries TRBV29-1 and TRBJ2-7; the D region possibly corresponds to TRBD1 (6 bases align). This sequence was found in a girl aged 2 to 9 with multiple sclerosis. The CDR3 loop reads CSVDPTGYEQYF. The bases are TGCAGCGTTGATCCGACAGGTTACGAGCAGTACTTC.